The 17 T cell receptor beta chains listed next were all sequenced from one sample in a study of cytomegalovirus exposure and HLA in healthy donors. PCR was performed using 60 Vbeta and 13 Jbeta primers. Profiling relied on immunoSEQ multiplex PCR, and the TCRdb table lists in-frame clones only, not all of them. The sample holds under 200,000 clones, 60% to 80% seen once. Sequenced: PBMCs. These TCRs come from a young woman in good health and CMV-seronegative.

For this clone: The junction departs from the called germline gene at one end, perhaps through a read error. CDR3 in amino acids: CASSFPGLPFF. Here the CDR3 DNA reads TGTGCCAGCAGTTTCCCAGGGTTACCCTTCTTC. The V gene is TRBV28, the J gene TRBJ2-7, with D tentatively TRBD1 (5 bases). This CDR3 is 11 amino acids long. In germline, CDR1 is MDHEN, CDR2 SYDVKM. Drawing the rest from reference TRBV28 and TRBJ2-7, the complete variable domain is DVKVTQSSRYLVKRTGEKVFLECVQDMDHENMFWYRQDPGLGLRLIYFSYDVKMKEKGDIPEGYSVSREKKERFSLILESASTNQTSMYLCASSFPGLPFFGPGTRLTVT.

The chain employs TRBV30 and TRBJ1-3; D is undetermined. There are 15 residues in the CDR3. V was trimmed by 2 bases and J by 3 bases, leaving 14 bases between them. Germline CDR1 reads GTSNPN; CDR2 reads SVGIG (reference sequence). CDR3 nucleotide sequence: TGTGCCTGGAGTTCGGCGGCAGCCTATGGAAACACCATATATTTT. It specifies CAWSSAAAYGNTIYF.

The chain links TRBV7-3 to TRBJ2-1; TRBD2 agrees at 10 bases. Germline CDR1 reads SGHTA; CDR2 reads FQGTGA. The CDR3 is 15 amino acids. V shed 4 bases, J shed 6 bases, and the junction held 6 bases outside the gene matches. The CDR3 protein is CASSSPSGGANEQFF. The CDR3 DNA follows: TGTGCCAGCAGCTCCCCGAGCGGGGGGGCCAATGAGCAGTTCTTC.

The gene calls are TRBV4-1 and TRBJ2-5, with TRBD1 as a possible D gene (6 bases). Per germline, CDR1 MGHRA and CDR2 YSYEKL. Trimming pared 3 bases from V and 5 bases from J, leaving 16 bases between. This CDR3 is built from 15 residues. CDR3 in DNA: TGCGCCAGCAGCCATCAACAGGGATTCGGGGAGACCCAGTACTTC. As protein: CASSHQQGFGETQYF.

The CDR3 DNA reads TGTGCCTGGAGTGTCGAGGCCAGGACTTATGGCTACACCTTC. Translating gives CAWSVEARTYGYTF. The gene calls are TRBV30 and TRBJ1-2; no reliable D call. V was pared by 0 bases and J by 5 bases, with 13 bases between. In germline, CDR1 is GTSNPN, CDR2 SVGIG (reference sequence). The CDR3 covers 14 residues. Full variable domain (missing parts from reference TRBV30 and TRBJ1-2): SQTIHQWPATLVQPVGSPLSLECTVEGTSNPNLYWYRQAAGRGLQLLFYSVGIGQISSEVPQNLSASRPQDRQFILSSKKLLLSDSGFYLCAWSVEARTYGYTFGSGTRLTVV.

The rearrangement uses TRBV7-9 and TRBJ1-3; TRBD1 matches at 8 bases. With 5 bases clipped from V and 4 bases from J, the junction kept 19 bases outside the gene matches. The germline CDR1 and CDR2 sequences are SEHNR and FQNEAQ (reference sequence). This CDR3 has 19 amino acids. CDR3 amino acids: CASSRRIGTGRVGGNTIYF. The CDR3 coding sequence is TGTGCCAGCAGCAGAAGGATAGGGACAGGACGGGTCGGCGGAAACACCATATATTTT.

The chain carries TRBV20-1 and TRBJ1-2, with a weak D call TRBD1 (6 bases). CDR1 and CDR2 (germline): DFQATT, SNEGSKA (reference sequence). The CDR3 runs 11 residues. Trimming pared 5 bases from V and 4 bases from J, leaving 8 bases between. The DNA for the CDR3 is TGCAGTGCTTCGGACAGCTATGGCTACACCTTC. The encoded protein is CSASDSYGYTF.

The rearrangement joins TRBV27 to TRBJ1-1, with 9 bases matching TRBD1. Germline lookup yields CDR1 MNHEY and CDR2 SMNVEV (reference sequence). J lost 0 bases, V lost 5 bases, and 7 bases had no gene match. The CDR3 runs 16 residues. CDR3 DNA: TGTGCCAGCAGTCCGTTACAGGGGGCAATGAACACTGAAGCTTTCTTT. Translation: CASSPLQGAMNTEAFF.

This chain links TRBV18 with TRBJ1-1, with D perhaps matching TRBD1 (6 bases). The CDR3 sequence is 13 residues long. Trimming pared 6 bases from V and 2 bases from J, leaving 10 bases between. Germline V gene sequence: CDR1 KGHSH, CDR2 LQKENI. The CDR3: CASSEGVNTEAFF. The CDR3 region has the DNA TGTGCCAGCTCCGAGGGGGTTAACACTGAAGCTTTCTTT.

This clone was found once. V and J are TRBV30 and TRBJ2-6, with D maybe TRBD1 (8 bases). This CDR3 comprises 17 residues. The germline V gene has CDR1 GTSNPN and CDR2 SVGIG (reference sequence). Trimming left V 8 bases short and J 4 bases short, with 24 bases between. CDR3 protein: CATKDRAGVGGANVLTF. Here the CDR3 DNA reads TGTGCCACCAAGGACAGGGCGGGAGTTGGGGGGGCCAACGTCCTGACTTTC.

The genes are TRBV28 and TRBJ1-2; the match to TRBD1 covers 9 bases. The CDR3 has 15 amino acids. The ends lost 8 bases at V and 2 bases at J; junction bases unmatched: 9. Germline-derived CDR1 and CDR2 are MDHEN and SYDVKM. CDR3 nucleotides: TGTGCCAGCGGGGGACAGGGTCGGGAAAACTATGGCTACACCTTC. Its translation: CASGGQGRENYGYTF.

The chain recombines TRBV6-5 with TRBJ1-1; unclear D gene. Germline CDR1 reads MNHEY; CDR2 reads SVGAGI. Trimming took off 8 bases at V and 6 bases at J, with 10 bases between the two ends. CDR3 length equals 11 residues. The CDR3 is CASRSGPEAFF. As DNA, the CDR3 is TGTGCCAGCCGCTCTGGCCCTGAAGCTTTCTTT.

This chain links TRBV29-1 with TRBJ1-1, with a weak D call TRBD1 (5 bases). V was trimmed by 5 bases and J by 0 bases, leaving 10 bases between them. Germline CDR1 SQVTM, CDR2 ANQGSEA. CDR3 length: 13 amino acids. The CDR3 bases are TGCAGCGTTCTGTCCAGGGTGAACACTGAAGCTTTCTTT. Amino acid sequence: CSVLSRVNTEAFF.

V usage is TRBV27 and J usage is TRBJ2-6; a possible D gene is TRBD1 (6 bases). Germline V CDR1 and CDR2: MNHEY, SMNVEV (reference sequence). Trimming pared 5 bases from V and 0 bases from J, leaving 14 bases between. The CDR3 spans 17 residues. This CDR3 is CASSAGDINSGANVLTF. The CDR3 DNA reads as TGTGCCAGCAGTGCCGGGGACATAAACTCTGGGGCCAACGTCCTGACTTTC.

CDR3 in amino acids: CASSLGQGMGYTF. The CDR3 coding sequence is TGTGCCAGCAGCTTAGGACAGGGGATGGGCTACACCTTC. The chain joins TRBV7-9 to TRBJ1-2; 8 nucleotides line up with TRBD1. CDR1 is SEHNR and CDR2 is FQNEAQ in the germline V gene (reference sequence). V trimming: 1 base; J trimming: 8 bases; junction bases outside the gene matches: 3. The CDR3 length is 13 residues. Variable domain in full (rest from reference TRBV7-9 and TRBJ1-2): DTGVSQNPRHKITKRGQNVTFRCDPISEHNRLYWYRQTLGQGPEFLTYFQNEAQLEKSRLLSDRFSAERPKGSFSTLEIQRTEQGDSAMYLCASSLGQGMGYTFGSGTRLTVV.

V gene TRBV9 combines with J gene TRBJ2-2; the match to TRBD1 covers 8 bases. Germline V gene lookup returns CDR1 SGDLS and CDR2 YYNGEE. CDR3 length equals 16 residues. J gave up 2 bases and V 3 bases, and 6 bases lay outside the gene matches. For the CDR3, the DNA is TGTGCCAGCAGCGCACGGACAGGGTCCAACACCGGGGAGCTGTTTTTT. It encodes CASSARTGSNTGELFF.

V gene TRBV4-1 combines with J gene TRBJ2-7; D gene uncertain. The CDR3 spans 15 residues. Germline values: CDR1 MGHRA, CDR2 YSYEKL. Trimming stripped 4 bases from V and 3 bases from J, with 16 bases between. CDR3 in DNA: TGCGCCAGCAGCCCGACCTTCTCCTCGGGCTACGAGCAGTACTTC. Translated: CASSPTFSSGYEQYF.